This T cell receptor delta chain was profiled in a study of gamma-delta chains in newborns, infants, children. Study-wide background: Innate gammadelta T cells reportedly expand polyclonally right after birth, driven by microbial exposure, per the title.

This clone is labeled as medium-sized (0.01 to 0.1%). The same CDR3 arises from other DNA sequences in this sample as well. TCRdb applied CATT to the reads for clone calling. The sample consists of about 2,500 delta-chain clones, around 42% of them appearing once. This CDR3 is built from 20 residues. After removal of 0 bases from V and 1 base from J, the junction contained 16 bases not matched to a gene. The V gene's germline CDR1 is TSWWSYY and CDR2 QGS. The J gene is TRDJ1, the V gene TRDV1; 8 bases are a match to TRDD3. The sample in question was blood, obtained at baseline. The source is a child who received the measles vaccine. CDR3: CALGELETRPWGRLTDKLIF. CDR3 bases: TGTGCTCTTGGGGAACTAGAGACGCGTCCCTGGGGGAGGCTCACCGATAAACTCATCTTT.